One sample yielded the 20 T cell receptor beta chains listed below, sequenced in a study of blood T cell repertoires in COVID-19. The protocol was immunoSEQ multiplex PCR, while the TCRdb copy is restricted to in-frame clones and leaves out a portion. There are fewer than 65,000 clones in the sample; 75% to 90% occur only once, and 1% to 1.5% lies in the top ten. Sequenced: peripheral blood. All receptors derive from an elderly woman with acute or convalescent COVID-19.

The gene calls are TRBV27 and TRBJ1-1; D unclear. The CDR3 consists of 14 residues. V lost 2 bases, J lost 4 bases, and 11 bases lay in between. Germline CDR1 and CDR2: MNHEY and SMNVEV (reference sequence). The CDR3 sequence: CASSLSSYGTEAFF. CDR3 in DNA: TGTGCCAGCAGTTTAAGTAGTTACGGCACTGAAGCTTTCTTT.

The V gene is TRBV3-1 (or the pseudogene TRBV3-2), the J gene TRBJ2-7; weak D call: TRBD1 (6 bases). The CDR3 sequence is 15 residues long. Germline CDR1 reads LGHDT; CDR2 reads YNNKEL (reference sequence). V lost 1 base and J 2 bases, leaving 12 bases between the germline ends. CDR3 bases: TGTGCCAGCAGCCAAGGTACAGGGACGACCTACGAGCAGTACTTC. Amino acids: CASSQGTGTTYEQYF.

This rearrangement joins TRBV25-1 to TRBJ1-2; D gene uncertain. The germline CDR1 and CDR2 sequences are MGHDK and SYGVNS. CDR3 length equals 17 residues. V lost 0 bases and J 4 bases, leaving 18 bases between the germline ends. The CDR3 coding sequence is TGTGCCAGCAGTGAATATTCGTTCCGCGGCCAGCTCTATGGCTACACCTTC. Encoded protein: CASSEYSFRGQLYGYTF.

The gene calls are TRBV2 and TRBJ1-5, with D perhaps matching TRBD1 (5 bases). The germline CDR1 and CDR2 sequences are SNHLY and FYNNEI. This CDR3 has 16 amino acids. V lost 4 bases and J 5 bases, leaving 18 bases between the germline ends. CDR3 amino acids: CASSAIGQILHQPQHF. CDR3 in DNA: TGTGCCAGCAGTGCTATAGGACAAATATTGCATCAGCCCCAGCATTTT.

This clone was picked up one time. The chain has TRBV3-1 (or the pseudogene TRBV3-2) and TRBJ1-2, with 12 bases identical to TRBD1. Trimming at V came to 9 bases and at J to 5 bases, leaving 10 bases not matched to a gene. The germline CDR1 and CDR2 sequences are LGHDT and YNNKEL (reference sequence). The CDR3 totals 15 residues. DNA for the CDR3: TGTGCCAGACCCGGGACAGGGGGCTTTGGGTATGGCTACACCTTC. Its translation: CARPGTGGFGYGYTF.

This chain connects TRBV5-4 to TRBJ1-2, with D unclear. Germline V gene sequence: CDR1 SGHNT, CDR2 YYREEE (reference sequence). This CDR3 is 14 amino acids long. Trimming pared 4 bases from V and 6 bases from J, leaving 16 bases between. The CDR3 bases are TGTGCCAGCAGCCGAGTCGGCGTTGAGGATGGCTACACCTTC. This sequence encodes CASSRVGVEDGYTF. Complete variable domain (other parts from reference TRBV5-4 and TRBJ1-2): ETGVTQSPTHLIKTRGQQVTLRCSSQSGHNTVSWYQQALGQGPQFIFQYYREEENGRGNFPPRFSGLQFPNYSSELNVNALELDDSALYLCASSRVGVEDGYTFGSGTRLTVV.

J is TRBJ2-5 and V is TRBV19; D possibly corresponds to TRBD2 (5 bases). The CDR3 runs to 13 residues. CDR1 is LNHDA, CDR2 SQIVND, per germline (reference sequence). V was clipped by 0 bases and J by 10 bases, with 12 bases between them. In nucleotides, the CDR3 is TGTGCCAGTAGTATAGAGGCGGGCCCCGGCCAGTACTTC. Translating it yields CASSIEAGPGQYF.

V usage is TRBV6-2 or TRBV6-3 and J usage is TRBJ1-1, with 9 bases that match TRBD1. The CDR3 has 12 amino acids. After removal of 6 bases from V and 9 bases from J, the junction contained 5 bases not matched to a gene. Per the germline V gene, CDR1 is MNHEY and CDR2 is SVGEGT. CDR3 bases: TGTGCCAGCAGCAAACAGGGGGCTAAAGCTTTCTTT. Encoded protein: CASSKQGAKAFF.

This clone has just a few counts. The chain has TRBV4-2 and TRBJ1-4; the D is unclear. The CDR3 totals 11 residues. Germline CDR1 and CDR2: LGHNA and YNFKEQ. Trimming removed 1 base from V and 13 bases from J, with 7 bases in between. CDR3 DNA sequence: TGTGCCAGCAGCCAAGGGGCTCGACTGTTTTTT. Translation: CASSQGARLFF.

The V call is TRBV5-1, the J call TRBJ2-7, with 7 bases fitting TRBD1. This CDR3 contains 16 residues. The germline CDR1 and CDR2 sequences are SGHRS and YFSETQ. Germline trimming cut 0 bases from V and 5 bases from J; bases unmatched to any gene: 11. As DNA, the CDR3 is TGCGCCAGCAGCTTGGCCGTATCCAGGGGGTATAACGAGCAGTACTTC. Residues: CASSLAVSRGYNEQYF.

The chain carries TRBV12-5 and TRBJ2-1; D is uncertain. There are 11 residues in the CDR3. Trimming cost V 0 bases and J 10 bases, with 4 bases left between them. CDR1 is LGHNT, CDR2 FRNRAP, per germline. This CDR3 is CASGLVREQFF. CDR3 sequence (DNA): TGTGCTAGTGGTTTGGTCCGGGAGCAGTTCTTC.

V usage is TRBV19 and J usage is TRBJ2-6, with 7 nucleotides matching TRBD1. Per the germline V gene, CDR1 is LNHDA and CDR2 is SQIVND (reference sequence). After removal of 9 bases from V and 2 bases from J, the junction contained 10 bases not matched to a gene. The CDR3 runs to 16 residues. CDR3 bases: TGTGCCAGCCAATGGGGTAGGGGGCCTGGGGCCAACGTCCTGACTTTC. Translation gives CASQWGRGPGANVLTF.

The gene calls are TRBV5-1 and TRBJ2-5; D might be TRBD1 (6 bases). The CDR3 contains 17 residues. Per germline, CDR1 SGHRS and CDR2 YFSETQ. The ends were cut back, 4 bases at V and 0 bases at J, with 19 bases in the middle. The CDR3, as DNA: TGCGCCAGCAGCATCAGACAGGACGGGTGGGACCAAGAGACCCAGTACTTC. It yields the protein CASSIRQDGWDQETQYF.

This chain links TRBV3-1 (or the pseudogene TRBV3-2) with TRBJ1-4, with a possible D match to TRBD1 (6 bases). The CDR3 contains 15 residues. V was pared by 3 bases and J by 7 bases, with 15 bases between. CDR1 is LGHDT, CDR2 YNNKEL, per germline (reference sequence). The CDR3 sequence is CASSQKRTVFEKLFF. The CDR3 region has the DNA TGTGCCAGCAGCCAGAAAAGGACAGTCTTTGAAAAACTGTTTTTT.

This clone is a singleton in its sample. V usage is TRBV11-2 and J usage is TRBJ1-1, with D unresolved. Germline lookup yields CDR1 SGHAT and CDR2 FQNNGV. V was cut by 3 bases and J by 0 bases, with 14 bases left in between. This CDR3 region has 16 residues. CDR3: CASSFDRLALNTEAFF. CDR3 sequence (DNA): TGTGCCAGCAGCTTCGACCGACTTGCCCTGAACACTGAAGCTTTCTTT. Complete variable domain (other parts from reference TRBV11-2 and TRBJ1-1): EAGVAQSPRYKIIEKRQSVAFWCNPISGHATLYWYQQILGQGPKLLIQFQNNGVVDDSQLPKDRFSAERLKGVDSTLKIQPAKLEDSAVYLCASSFDRLALNTEAFFGQGTRLTVV.

The J gene is TRBJ2-7, the V gene TRBV11-2; maybe TRBD2 (7 bases). V lost 8 bases and J lost 2, with 31 bases in between. Germline CDR1 reads SGHAT; CDR2 reads FQNNGV. CDR3 size: 19 residues. CDR3 sequence (DNA): TGTGCCAGCTCACTAGGCGAGGGGGGGCGATCCCGAAGACCCTACGAGCAGTACTTC. This gives the protein CASSLGEGGRSRRPYEQYF.

This clone was picked up one time. The V and J genes are TRBV9 and TRBJ2-2; no firm D call. The CDR3 covers 16 residues. V dropped 0 bases and J dropped 2 bases, with 11 bases sitting between them. In germline, CDR1 is SGDLS, CDR2 YYNGEE. CDR3 DNA sequence: TGTGCCAGCAGCGTAGGTCCAGGCTCAAACACCGGGGAGCTGTTTTTT. Amino acid sequence: CASSVGPGSNTGELFF. Drawing the rest from reference TRBV9 and TRBJ2-2, the complete variable domain is DSGVTQTPKHLITATGQRVTLRCSPRSGDLSVYWYQQSLDQGLQFLIQYYNGEERAKGNILERFSAQQFPDLHSELNLSSLELGDSALYFCASSVGPGSNTGELFFGEGSRLTVL.

The chain combines TRBV5-6 with TRBJ2-1, with 14 nucleotides matching TRBD2. The CDR3 spans 15 residues. CDR1 is SGHDT and CDR2 is YYEEEE in the germline V gene. Trimming cost V 4 bases and J 9 bases; bases outside gene matches: 6. In nucleotides, the CDR3 is TGTGCCAGCAGCCGAACGGGACTAGCGGGAGTTGAGCAGTTCTTC. Protein sequence: CASSRTGLAGVEQFF.

V and J are TRBV5-1 and TRBJ2-2, with TRBD1 matching over 7 bases. From germline, CDR1 is SGHRS and CDR2 YFSETQ. Trimming took 0 bases from V and 6 from J; bases not matched to a gene: 5. This CDR3 region has 15 residues. In DNA form, the CDR3 reads TGCGCCAGCAGCTTGGTGGCAGGGGGACCCGGGGAGCTGTTTTTT. It encodes CASSLVAGGPGELFF.

The chain employs TRBV5-1 and TRBJ1-4; 8 bases fit TRBD1. The CDR3 is made up of 15 amino acids. CDR1 is SGHRS and CDR2 is YFSETQ in the germline V gene. The J segment lost 6 bases and the V segment lost 4 bases, leaving 8 bases of the junction unmatched. DNA of the CDR3: TGCGCCAGCAGCGGACAGGGCTCGGGTTATGAAAAACTGTTTTTT. This gives the protein CASSGQGSGYEKLFF.